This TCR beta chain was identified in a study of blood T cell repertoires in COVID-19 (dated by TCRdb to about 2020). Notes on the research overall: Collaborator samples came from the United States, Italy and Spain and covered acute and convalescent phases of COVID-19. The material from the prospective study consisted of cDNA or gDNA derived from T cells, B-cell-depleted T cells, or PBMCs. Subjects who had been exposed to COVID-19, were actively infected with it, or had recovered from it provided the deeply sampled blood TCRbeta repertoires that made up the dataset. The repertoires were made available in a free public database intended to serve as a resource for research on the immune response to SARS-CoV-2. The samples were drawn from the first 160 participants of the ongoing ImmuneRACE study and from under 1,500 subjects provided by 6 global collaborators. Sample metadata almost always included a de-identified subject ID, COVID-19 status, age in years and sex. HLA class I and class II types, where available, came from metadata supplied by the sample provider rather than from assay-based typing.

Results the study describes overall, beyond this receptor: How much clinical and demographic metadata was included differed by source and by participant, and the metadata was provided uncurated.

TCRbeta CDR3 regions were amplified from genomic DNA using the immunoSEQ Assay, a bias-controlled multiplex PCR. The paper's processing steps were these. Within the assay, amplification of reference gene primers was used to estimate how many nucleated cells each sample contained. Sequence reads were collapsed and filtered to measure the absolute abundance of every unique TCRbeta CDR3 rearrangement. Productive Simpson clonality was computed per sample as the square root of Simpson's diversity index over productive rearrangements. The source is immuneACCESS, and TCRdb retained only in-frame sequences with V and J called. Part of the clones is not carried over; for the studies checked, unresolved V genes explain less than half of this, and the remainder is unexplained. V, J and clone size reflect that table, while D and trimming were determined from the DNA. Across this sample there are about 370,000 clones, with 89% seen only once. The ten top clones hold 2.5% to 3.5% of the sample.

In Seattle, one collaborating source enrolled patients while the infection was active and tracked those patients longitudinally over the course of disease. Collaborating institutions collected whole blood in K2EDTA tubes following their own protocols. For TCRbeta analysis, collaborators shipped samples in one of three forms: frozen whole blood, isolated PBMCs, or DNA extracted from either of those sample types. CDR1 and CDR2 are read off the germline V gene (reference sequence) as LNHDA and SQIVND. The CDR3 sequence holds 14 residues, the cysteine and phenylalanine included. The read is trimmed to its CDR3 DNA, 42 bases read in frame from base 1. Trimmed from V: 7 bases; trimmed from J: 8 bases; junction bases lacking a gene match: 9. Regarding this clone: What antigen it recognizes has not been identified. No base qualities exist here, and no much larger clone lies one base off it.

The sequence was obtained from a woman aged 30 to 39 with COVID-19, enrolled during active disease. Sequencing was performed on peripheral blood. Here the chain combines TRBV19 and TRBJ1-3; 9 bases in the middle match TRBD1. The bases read TGTGCCAGTACCCCCGGGACAGGGAGAGACACCATATATTTT. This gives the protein CASTPGTGRDTIYF.